The 27 T cell receptor beta chains below come from one sample, sequenced in a study of T cell responses to AZD1222 COVID-19 vaccine (dated by TCRdb to about 2021). This sample's time point label indicates: about 28 days (+/-7) after the second vaccine dose. This specimen's treatment or condition label, per the study, means: meningococcal conjugate vaccine given as trial control. Libraries came from the immunoSEQ multiplex PCR assay. TCRdb limited this immuneACCESS table to in-frame rearrangements with V and J called. A share of clones is missing; checked studies link under half to unresolved V genes, and the rest is unexplained. This sample is represented by approximately 180,000 clones; roughly nine tenths of them were singletons. Of the sample, 3.6% falls within the top ten clones. The sample here was peripheral blood, taken 28 days after the second dose of the MenACWY control vaccine. The receptors originated from an adult who received the MenACWY meningococcal vaccine as a control.

The chain joins TRBV28 to TRBJ1-6; D perhaps matches TRBD1 (5 bases). Germline assignment: CDR1 MDHEN and CDR2 SYDVKM. The CDR3 extends over 16 amino acids. V lost 1 base, J lost 7 bases, and 14 bases lay in between. The CDR3 region has the DNA TGTGCCAGCAGTTTATTCAGGGCGGTCCGGAATTCACCCCTCCACTTT. Protein sequence: CASSLFRAVRNSPLHF.

The chain joins TRBV12-3 or TRBV12-4 to TRBJ1-5, with 7 bases lining up with TRBD1. The CDR3 loop spans 13 amino acids. V dropped 5 bases and J dropped 7; count of bases not matched to a gene: 5. CDR3 coding DNA: TGTGCCAGCAGTCAGGACAGGATCCAGCCCCAGCATTTT. Translating gives CASSQDRIQPQHF.

The V call is TRBV10-3, the J call TRBJ2-2; 7 bases match TRBD1. Germline trimming cut 11 bases from V and 1 base from J; bases unmatched to any gene: 4. CDR3 length: 13 residues. Per germline, CDR1 ENHRY and CDR2 SYGVKD. Written as DNA, the CDR3 is TGTGCCGTCGACAGGGAGAACACCGGGGAGCTGTTTTTT. Amino acids: CAVDRENTGELFF.

This clone was detected only once. V usage is TRBV7-2 and J usage is TRBJ2-5; D gene unclear. Germline-derived CDR1 and CDR2 are SGHTA and FQGNSA. V lost 8 bases and J lost 5, with 15 bases in between. The CDR3 is 13 residues long. The CDR3 nucleotides are TGTGCCAGCTGCCGGGTGGTGGGGGAGACCCAGTACTTC. Its translation is CASCRVVGETQYF.

This clone was counted a single time. The rearrangement uses TRBV12-3 or TRBV12-4 and TRBJ2-1; no clear D. The CDR3 loop spans 13 amino acids. V was trimmed by 5 bases and J by 7 bases, leaving 12 bases between them. The CDR3 spells CASSLTRRNEQFF. In DNA, the CDR3 is TGTGCCAGCAGTCTCACCCGGAGAAATGAGCAGTTCTTC.

This rearrangement joins TRBV9 to TRBJ1-2, with 7 bases aligning to TRBD1. The length of the CDR3 is 16 residues. CDR1 is SGDLS and CDR2 is YYNGEE in the germline V gene. With 4 bases clipped from V and 4 bases from J, the junction kept 13 bases outside the gene matches. The CDR3 sequence is CASSPRQGSPSYGYTF. CDR3 sequence (DNA): TGTGCCAGCAGCCCCAGACAGGGATCCCCGTCCTATGGCTACACCTTC.

The rearrangement links TRBV30 to TRBJ1-1; D call uncertain. CDR3 length: 13 residues. CDR1 is GTSNPN, CDR2 SVGIG, per germline (reference sequence). Trimming stripped 4 bases from V and 4 bases from J, with 13 bases between. The CDR3 bases are TGTGCCTGGATCCCCGGGCGCCCCACTGAAGCTTTCTTT. Translation gives CAWIPGRPTEAFF.

The chain employs TRBV27 and TRBJ1-2, with TRBD1 matching 7 bases. The J segment lost 1 base and the V segment lost 7 bases, leaving 3 bases of the junction unmatched. Germline V lookup: CDR1 MNHEY, CDR2 SMNVEV (reference sequence). This CDR3 is 13 amino acids long. CDR3: CASTGGHNYGYTF. In DNA form, the CDR3 reads TGTGCCAGCACAGGGGGACATAACTATGGCTACACCTTC.

The chain couples TRBV7-2 to TRBJ2-7; D not certain. Germline V lookup: CDR1 SGHTA, CDR2 FQGNSA. The V end was cut by 1 base, the J end by 0 bases, with 7 bases between. The CDR3 length is 14 residues. CDR3: CASSLGASSYEQYF. In DNA form, the CDR3 reads TGTGCCAGCAGCTTAGGGGCGAGCTCCTACGAGCAGTACTTC.

CDR3 coding DNA: TGTGCCAGCAGGGCCGGGACTAGCGGGAGGATTAATGAGCAGTTCTTC. It encodes CASRAGTSGRINEQFF. This chain joins TRBV2 and TRBJ2-1; 15 bases match TRBD2. Germline CDR1 reads SNHLY; CDR2 reads FYNNEI. This CDR3 has 16 residues. V was pared by 6 bases and J by 7 bases, with 7 bases of the junction left unmatched.

The V gene is TRBV24-1, the J gene TRBJ2-1, with a tentative D call TRBD1 (6 bases). Trimming left V 0 bases short and J 8 bases short, with 16 bases between. Germline CDR1 reads KGHDR; CDR2 reads SFDVKD. The CDR3 length is 16 residues. The CDR3 spells CATSDLQGSRVDEQFF. The DNA of the CDR3 is TGTGCCACCAGTGATTTGCAGGGGTCGCGCGTTGATGAGCAGTTCTTC.

The rearrangement links TRBV2 to TRBJ1-2; D remains unclear. The ends were cut back, 6 bases at V and 2 bases at J, with 13 bases in the middle. Germline values: CDR1 SNHLY, CDR2 FYNNEI. This CDR3 is built from 14 residues. CDR3 loop: CASSAADRNYGYTF. The CDR3 DNA reads TGTGCCAGCAGCGCCGCTGATCGAAACTATGGCTACACCTTC.

This chain connects TRBV18 to TRBJ1-3; 9 nucleotides match TRBD1. V shed 3 bases, J shed 3 bases, and the junction held 6 bases outside the gene matches. Germline CDR1 and CDR2: KGHSH and LQKENI. This CDR3 comprises 16 residues. CDR3 DNA: TGTGCCAGCTCACCCGAACAGGGGGCTGGTGGAAACACCATATATTTT. Its protein is CASSPEQGAGGNTIYF.

The V call is TRBV6-5, the J call TRBJ1-5; TRBD1 might be the D (5 bases). Germline assignment: CDR1 MNHEY and CDR2 SVGAGI. Trimming cost V 5 bases and J 2 bases, with 10 bases left between them. The CDR3 extends over 14 amino acids. In DNA form, the CDR3 reads TGTGCCAGCAGTCGGGACCCCCGCAATCAGCCCCAGCATTTT. Its protein product is CASSRDPRNQPQHF.

The rearrangement uses TRBV11-2 and TRBJ2-7; TRBD2 matches 15 bases. Germline V gene lookup returns CDR1 SGHAT and CDR2 FQNNGV. The CDR3 runs to 15 residues. The junction had 0 bases not matched to a gene; V was cut back by 4 bases and J by 2 bases. CDR3 in amino acids: CASSWTSGRAYEQYF. The CDR3 DNA reads as TGTGCCAGCAGCTGGACTAGCGGGAGGGCCTACGAGCAGTACTTC.

This chain connects TRBV9 to TRBJ2-1; 9 bases match TRBD2. Germline loops: CDR1 SGDLS, CDR2 YYNGEE. Losses at the gene ends were 0 bases for V and 4 bases for J; bases not matched to a gene: 2. The CDR3 length is 15 residues. The CDR3 sequence is CASSVATSGYNEQFF. CDR3 coding DNA: TGTGCCAGCAGCGTAGCTACTAGCGGGTACAATGAGCAGTTCTTC.

The chain combines TRBV4-2 with TRBJ2-1; maybe TRBD1 (5 bases). V dropped 4 bases and J dropped 8 bases, with 9 bases sitting between them. This CDR3 comprises 12 residues. Germline CDR1 LGHNA, CDR2 YNFKEQ. CDR3 sequence (DNA): TGTGCCAGCAGCCCCCAGGGCTATGAGCAGTTCTTC. It encodes CASSPQGYEQFF.

In this sample, this clone turned up once. This chain joins TRBV6-5 and TRBJ1-2; D uncertain. The CDR3 sequence is 14 residues long. Trimming removed 9 bases at V and 2 bases at J, with 16 bases between. Germline V lookup: CDR1 MNHEY, CDR2 SVGAGI. CDR3 in amino acids: CASLDNLSNYGYTF. CDR3 coding DNA: TGTGCCAGTCTTGACAATTTATCCAACTATGGCTACACCTTC.

This chain links TRBV19 with TRBJ2-5; 8 bases agree with TRBD1. The CDR3 extends over 14 amino acids. The junction had 8 bases not matched to a gene; V was cut back by 5 bases and J by 6 bases. The germline CDR1 and CDR2 sequences are LNHDA and SQIVND (reference sequence). The CDR3 region has the DNA TGTGCCAGTAGTGCGACAGGGGCTTCAAAGACCCAGTACTTC. Translating gives CASSATGASKTQYF.

This clone has a single count. This sequence joins TRBV6-4 and TRBJ2-1; 8 bases match TRBD2. V was clipped by 5 bases and J by 1 base; unmatched bases: 4. This CDR3 contains 15 residues. CDR1 and CDR2 (germline): MRHNA, SNTAGT. The chain's CDR3 is CASSMSGSSYNEQFF. DNA of the CDR3: TGTGCCAGCAGTATGAGCGGGAGTTCCTACAATGAGCAGTTCTTC.

V usage is TRBV23-1 and J usage is TRBJ1-3; TRBD1 agrees at 10 bases. TRBV23-1 is an ORF; its function is uncertain. The V gene end was trimmed by 7 bases and the J gene end by 0 bases; junction bases not matched to a gene: 6. CDR3 length: 16 residues. CDR3 loop: CASNRDRGDSGNTIYF. CDR3 bases: TGCGCCAGCAACCGGGACAGGGGTGACTCTGGAAACACCATATATTTT.

The V gene is TRBV14, the J gene TRBJ1-2; no definite D call. The V end lost 0 bases, the J end lost 8 bases, and 16 bases lay between the germline ends. This CDR3 region has 15 residues. The germline CDR1 and CDR2 sequences are SGHDN and FVKESK. CDR3 nucleotides: TGTGCCAGCAGCCAAGATCGCGCAGGTCTGGAAGGCTACACCTTC. This translates into CASSQDRAGLEGYTF. Supplemented by reference TRBV14 and TRBJ1-2, the full variable domain reads EAGVTQFPSHSVIEKGQTVTLRCDPISGHDNLYWYRRVMGKEIKFLLHFVKESKQDESGMPNNRFLAERTGGTYSTLKVQPAELEDSGVYFCASSQDRAGLEGYTFGSGTRLTVV.

V and J are TRBV6-4 and TRBJ1-2; D is unresolved. The CDR3 contains 11 residues. With 0 bases removed from V and 7 bases from J, the gap between germline ends came to 3 bases. Germline V lookup: CDR1 MRHNA, CDR2 SNTAGT. CDR3 region: CASSDSRGYTF. DNA of the CDR3: TGTGCCAGCAGTGACTCCCGTGGCTACACCTTC.

The chain links TRBV30 to TRBJ1-5; D gene uncertain. This CDR3 has 13 amino acids. Germline CDR1 GTSNPN, CDR2 SVGIG (reference sequence). The germline V and J ends were trimmed by 3 bases and 1 base, with 7 bases remaining between them. The CDR3 is CAWSRGSNQPQHF. CDR3 DNA sequence: TGTGCCTGGAGCCGGGGAAGCAATCAGCCCCAGCATTTT.

The chain is built from TRBV30 and TRBJ2-7; D not resolved. This CDR3 has 13 residues. With 4 bases removed from V and 8 bases from J, the gap between germline ends came to 18 bases. CDR1 is GTSNPN and CDR2 is SVGIG in the germline V gene (reference sequence). Here the CDR3 reads CAWKNTAVRKQYF. DNA of the CDR3: TGTGCCTGGAAGAATACAGCCGTACGCAAGCAGTACTTC.

The V gene is TRBV19, the J gene TRBJ1-2, with TRBD1 matching over 7 bases. Germline lookup yields CDR1 LNHDA and CDR2 SQIVND (reference sequence). Trimming removed 5 bases from V and 8 bases from J; junction bases left unmatched: 11. This CDR3 spans 14 amino acids. The CDR3 nucleotides read TGTGCCAGTAGTCCGGGAGGGGGCTTTGTCGGCTACACCTTC. Translating it yields CASSPGGGFVGYTF.

This chain joins TRBV7-2 and TRBJ1-3, with D uncertain. The V gene's germline CDR1 is SGHTA and CDR2 FQGNSA. Trimming removed 5 bases from V and 8 bases from J, with 13 bases in between. This CDR3 spans 13 amino acids. DNA of the CDR3: TGTGCCAGCAGCCCACCAGGAAGGGACACCATATATTTT. Its protein is CASSPPGRDTIYF.